This T cell receptor (beta chain) emerged from a study of T-cell reconstitution after alpha-beta-depleted transplantation in children. Unique molecular identifiers were built into the TCRbeta library. TCRdb passed the PCR reads through MiXCR, listing each CDR3 protein once. The table shows about 200,000 distinct CDR3 sequences, with 7.5% to 9.5% occurring only once. This clonotype appeared many times. The V gene's germline CDR1 is DFQATT and CDR2 SNEGSKA (reference sequence). The CDR3 contains 15 residues. The V gene lost 0 bases and the J gene lost 2 bases, with 14 bases spanning the gap. The sample consisted of PBMCs, mostly from graft donor cells, taken 360 days after TCRalphabeta/CD19-depleted stem cell transplant. The TCR comes from a male patient aged 2 to 9 who had a stem cell transplant for acute myeloid leukemia, so the T cells may come from the graft donor. The chain uses TRBV20-1 and TRBJ2-7; D gene ambiguous. The CDR3 protein is CSARDPFRLAYEQYF. The CDR3 nucleotides are TGCAGTGCTAGAGATCCCTTTCGTCTTGCCTACGAGCAGTACTTC.